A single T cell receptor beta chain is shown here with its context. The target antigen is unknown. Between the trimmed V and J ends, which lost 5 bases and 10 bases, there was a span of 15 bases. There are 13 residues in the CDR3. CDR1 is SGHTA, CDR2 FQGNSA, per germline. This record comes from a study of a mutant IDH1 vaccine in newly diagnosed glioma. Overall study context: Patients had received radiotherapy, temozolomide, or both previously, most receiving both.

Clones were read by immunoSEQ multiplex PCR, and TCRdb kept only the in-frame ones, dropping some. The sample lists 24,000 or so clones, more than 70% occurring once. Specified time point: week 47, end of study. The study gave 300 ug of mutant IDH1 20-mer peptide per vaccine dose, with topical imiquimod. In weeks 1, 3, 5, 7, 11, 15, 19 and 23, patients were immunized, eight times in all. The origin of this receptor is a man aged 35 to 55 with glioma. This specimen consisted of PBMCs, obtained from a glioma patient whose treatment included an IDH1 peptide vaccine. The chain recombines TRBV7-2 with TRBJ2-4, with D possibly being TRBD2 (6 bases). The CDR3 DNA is TGTGCCAGCAGCCTGGACGGGGGATCAATTCAGTACTTC. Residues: CASSLDGGSIQYF.